The 22 T cell receptor beta chains below come from one sample, sequenced in a study of T cell responses to AZD1222 COVID-19 vaccine (dated by TCRdb to the early 2020s). The sample's time point, from its label and the paper: baseline before first vaccination. Library prep was done by the immunoSEQ multiplex PCR assay. Drawn from immuneACCESS, this table holds only the in-frame rearrangements with V and J called that TCRdb kept. Clones are partly lost; checked studies trace under half to an unresolved V gene and leave the rest unexplained. For this sample the table gives roughly 150,000 clones, of which roughly nine tenths were detected only once. The ten largest account for 6.9% of the sample. Sequenced material: peripheral blood, taken on day 0 of AZD1222 vaccination. The receptors here all came from an adult in good health.

Regarding this clone: The conserved phenylalanine or tryptophan normally closing the CDR3 is absent here, so this likely arose from a read error. The DNA is left out, because the CDR3 cannot be placed on it with certainty; the CDR3 is given as TCRdb lists it. The V gene is TRBV7-2, the J gene TRBJ1-1. The CDR3 is 13 residues long, counting both termini. Germline V CDR1 and CDR2: SGHTA, FQGNSA. CDR3 sequence: CASSLPGEGALFP.

The rearrangement uses TRBV7-9 and TRBJ1-1; D unclear. Trimming shortened V by 4 bases and J by 1 base, and 16 bases separated the two germline ends. The CDR3 is 16 amino acids. Looked up from germline, CDR1 is SEHNR and CDR2 is FQNEAQ (reference sequence). CDR3 DNA: TGTGCCAGCAGCTCTCCATACCAGGATCAGAACACTGAAGCTTTCTTT. Protein: CASSSPYQDQNTEAFF.

The rearrangement uses TRBV28 and TRBJ2-1; possibly TRBD1 for D (5 bases). Germline V CDR1 and CDR2: MDHEN, SYDVKM. The V gene lost 3 bases and the J gene lost 6 bases, with 9 bases spanning the gap. This CDR3 is 13 amino acids long. In DNA form, the CDR3 reads TGTGCCAGCAGTTTCGGTCAGGGCAATGAGCAGTTCTTC. It translates to CASSFGQGNEQFF.

This clone came up once. The chain has TRBV3-1 (or the pseudogene TRBV3-2) and TRBJ1-1; D ambiguous. V gave up 0 bases and J gave up 2 bases, with 16 bases separating them. Germline CDR1 is LGHDT and CDR2 is YNNKEL (reference sequence). CDR3 length equals 17 residues. In nucleotides, the CDR3 is TGTGCCAGCAGCCAAGAACGGGAGAACAGACCAAACACTGAAGCTTTCTTT. Translating gives CASSQERENRPNTEAFF.

This chain uses TRBV19 with TRBJ2-1; TRBD2 aligns across 8 bases. Germline V gene lookup returns CDR1 LNHDA and CDR2 SQIVND (reference sequence). The CDR3 length is 15 residues. The junction had 13 bases not matched to a gene; V was cut back by 7 bases and J by 8 bases. CDR3 DNA sequence: TGTGCCAGTAAGCCCCTGGTAGCGGGGTTCGATGAGCAGTTCTTC. Protein: CASKPLVAGFDEQFF.

The chain joins TRBV21-1 to TRBJ2-2; the table's TRBD2 call for D was not verified on the DNA. TRBV21-1 is an annotated pseudogene. There are 17 residues in the CDR3. DNA of the CDR3: TGTGCCAGCAGCAAAAACGTCCCTGCCGAACTGGCCGGGGAGCTGTTTTTT. It encodes CASSKNVPAELAGELFF.

CDR3 sequence reads: CASSQDNNNQPQHF. CDR3 DNA sequence: TGCGCCAGCAGCCAAGATAATAACAATCAGCCCCAGCATTTT. The V call is TRBV4-3, the J call TRBJ1-5; D is ambiguous. V lost 0 bases, J lost 3 bases, and 6 bases lay in between. Looked up from germline, CDR1 is LGHNA and CDR2 is YSLEER. The CDR3 totals 14 residues.

This chain uses TRBV6-5 with TRBJ2-2; D might be TRBD1 or TRBD2, each matching 7 bases. V gave up 7 bases and J gave up 3 bases, with 12 bases separating them. Germline CDR1 MNHEY, CDR2 SVGAGI. The CDR3 has 14 residues. The CDR3 protein is CASTTGRDTGELFF. The CDR3 DNA follows: TGTGCCAGCACGACAGGGAGGGACACCGGGGAGCTGTTTTTT.

The CDR3 region has the DNA TGTGCCAGCAGATCGGTGTCCGATACGCAGTATTTT. It encodes CASRSVSDTQYF. J is TRBJ2-3 and V is TRBV12-3 or TRBV12-4; D is uncertain. V lost 6 bases and J 6 bases, leaving 10 bases between the germline ends. The CDR3 is made up of 12 amino acids.

V is TRBV28 and J is TRBJ1-4; 12 bases line up with TRBD1. Germline CDR1 MDHEN, CDR2 SYDVKM. The length of the CDR3 is 18 residues. Trimming cost V 7 bases and J 5 bases; bases outside gene matches: 14. CDR3 in DNA: TGTGCCAGCAAGGATACCGGGACAGGGGGCGCTGGGAATGAAAAACTGTTTTTT. This codes for CASKDTGTGGAGNEKLFF.

V usage is TRBV27 and J usage is TRBJ1-6; D not resolved. In germline, CDR1 is MNHEY, CDR2 SMNVEV (reference sequence). The CDR3 has 14 residues. The ends were cut back, 6 bases at V and 7 bases at J, with 13 bases in the middle. The CDR3 here is CASSPSLPNSPLHF. DNA for the CDR3: TGTGCCAGCAGCCCTTCCTTACCGAATTCACCCCTCCACTTT.

The chain couples TRBV4-2 to TRBJ2-3; 11 bases map to TRBD2. Germline CDR1 LGHNA, CDR2 YNFKEQ. This CDR3 is 18 amino acids long. The V segment lost 0 bases and the J segment 2 bases; nucleotides outside the gene matches: 7. DNA of the CDR3: TGTGCCAGCAGCCAAGATCTTGGGACTAGCGGATACACAGATACGCAGTATTTT. Translation: CASSQDLGTSGYTDTQYF.

The genes are TRBV27 and TRBJ2-2; D might be TRBD1 (5 bases). Trimming removed 2 bases at V and 3 bases at J, with 16 bases between. The CDR3 runs 17 residues. The germline CDR1 and CDR2 sequences are MNHEY and SMNVEV (reference sequence). CDR3 in DNA: TGTGCCAGCAGTTTAACTCGAGACAGTTATTACACCGGGGAGCTGTTTTTT. Protein product: CASSLTRDSYYTGELFF.

The rearrangement joins TRBV7-9 to TRBJ1-2; tentative D call: TRBD1 (5 bases). V was clipped by 0 bases and J by 10 bases, with 18 bases between them. This CDR3 spans 15 amino acids. Germline V lookup: CDR1 SEHNR, CDR2 FQNEAQ (reference sequence). CDR3 sequence: CASSLAGQGVRDYTF. CDR3 bases: TGTGCCAGCAGCTTAGCCGGTCAGGGAGTCCGCGACTACACCTTC.

This chain links TRBV4-3 with TRBJ1-2, with 9 bases that match TRBD1. The trim removed 3 bases at V and 4 bases at J, leaving 12 bases unmatched. Germline V CDR1 and CDR2: LGHNA, YSLEER. The CDR3 length is 17 residues. CDR3 in DNA: TGCGCCAGCAGCCAGACTACACCGGGACAGGGCGGCTATGGCTACACCTTC. This sequence encodes CASSQTTPGQGGYGYTF.

The chain is built from TRBV21-1 and TRBJ2-7; TRBD2, as called in the table, went unchecked against the DNA. TRBV21-1 is annotated as a pseudogene. This CDR3 has 14 amino acids. The CDR3 bases are TGTGCCAGCAGCAACCTAGGAGGGCCAGGCGAGCAGTACTTC. This sequence encodes CASSNLGGPGEQYF.

The rearrangement uses TRBV11-2 and TRBJ2-3; 8 bases align to TRBD2. CDR1 and CDR2 from the germline V gene are SGHAT and FQNNGV. V lost 5 bases and J lost 0; bases outside the gene matches: 4. This CDR3 contains 15 residues. In DNA form, the CDR3 reads TGTGCCAGCAGCCCTCCGGGGGGGAGCACAGATACGCAGTATTTT. Protein: CASSPPGGSTDTQYF.

The table lists this clone with a few counts. V and J are TRBV6-5 and TRBJ1-2, with a possible D match to TRBD1 (5 bases). The germline gives CDR1 MNHEY, CDR2 SVGAGI. V was clipped by 0 bases and J by 7 bases, with 12 bases between them. This CDR3 is built from 14 residues. Written as DNA, the CDR3 is TGTGCCAGCAGTTACTCGTCAGGGTCGGGTGGCTACACCTTC. Its protein product is CASSYSSGSGGYTF.

The chain is built from TRBV7-8 and TRBJ1-4; D is possibly TRBD1 (6 bases). This CDR3 spans 14 amino acids. V gave up 6 bases and J gave up 2 bases, with 10 bases separating them. The germline V gene encodes CDR1 SGHVS and CDR2 FQNEAQ. The CDR3 DNA follows: TGTGCCAGCAGGTTGGGGGCGACTAATGAAAAACTGTTTTTT. Protein sequence: CASRLGATNEKLFF. Together with reference TRBV7-8 and TRBJ1-4, the CDR3 gives the full variable domain: GAGVSQSPRYKVAKRGQDVALRCDPISGHVSLFWYQQALGQGPEFLTYFQNEAQLDKSGLPSDRFFAERPEGSVSTLKIQRTQQEDSAVYLCASRLGATNEKLFFGSGTQLSVL.

V and J are TRBV27 and TRBJ2-7, with D hard to call. V dropped 3 bases and J dropped 4 bases, with 13 bases sitting between them. The CDR3 has 14 amino acids. Germline values: CDR1 MNHEY, CDR2 SMNVEV (reference sequence). The CDR3 DNA reads TGTGCCAGCAGTTTCGGTCGTGTGGGATACGAGCAGTACGTC. Protein: CASSFGRVGYEQYV.

This CDR3 reads CASNQDRGSGTQYF. As DNA, the CDR3 is TGTGCCAGCAACCAGGACAGGGGGAGTGGGACCCAGTACTTC. This chain links TRBV7-9 with TRBJ2-5; 10 positions match TRBD1. Looked up from germline, CDR1 is SEHNR and CDR2 is FQNEAQ (reference sequence). The CDR3 spans 14 residues. V lost 7 bases to trimming and J lost 7 bases; unmatched junction nucleotides: 9.

This clone was seen once. V is TRBV5-1 and J is TRBJ2-5; D not resolved. V was clipped by 0 bases and J by 3 bases, with 9 bases between them. CDR3 length: 14 residues. The germline V gene encodes CDR1 SGHRS and CDR2 YFSETQ. The chain's CDR3 is CASSLGPKEETQYF. The CDR3 DNA reads as TGCGCCAGCAGCTTGGGGCCTAAGGAAGAGACCCAGTACTTC.